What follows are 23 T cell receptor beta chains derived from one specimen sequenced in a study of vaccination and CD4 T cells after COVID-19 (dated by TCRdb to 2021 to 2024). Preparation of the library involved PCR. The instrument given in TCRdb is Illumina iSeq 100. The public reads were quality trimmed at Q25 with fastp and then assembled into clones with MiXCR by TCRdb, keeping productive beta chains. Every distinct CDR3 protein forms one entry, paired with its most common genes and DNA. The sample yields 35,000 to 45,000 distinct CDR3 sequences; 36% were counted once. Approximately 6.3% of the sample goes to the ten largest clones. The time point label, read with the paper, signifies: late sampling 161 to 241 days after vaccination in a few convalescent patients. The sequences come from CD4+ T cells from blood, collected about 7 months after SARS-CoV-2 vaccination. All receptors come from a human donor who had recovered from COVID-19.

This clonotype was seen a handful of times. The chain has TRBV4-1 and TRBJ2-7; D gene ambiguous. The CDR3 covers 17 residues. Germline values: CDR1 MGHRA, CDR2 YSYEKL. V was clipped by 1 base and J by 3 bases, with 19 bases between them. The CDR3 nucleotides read TGCGCCAGCAGCCAAGCGCATGGCCCGACCAAGCTCTACGAGCAGTACTTC. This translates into CASSQAHGPTKLYEQYF.

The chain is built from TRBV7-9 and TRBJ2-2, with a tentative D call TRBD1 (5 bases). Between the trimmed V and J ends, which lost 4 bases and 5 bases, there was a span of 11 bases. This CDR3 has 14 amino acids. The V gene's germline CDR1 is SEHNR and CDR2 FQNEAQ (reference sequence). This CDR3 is CASSSSGYTGELFF. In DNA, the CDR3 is TGTGCCAGCAGCTCCTCAGGGTATACCGGGGAGCTGTTTTTT.

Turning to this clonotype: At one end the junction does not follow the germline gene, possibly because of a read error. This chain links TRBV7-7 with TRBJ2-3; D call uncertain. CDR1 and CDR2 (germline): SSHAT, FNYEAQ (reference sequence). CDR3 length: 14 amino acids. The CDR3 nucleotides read TGTGCTAGCAGCTTACTCGGGTTTGGAGATACGCAGTATTTT. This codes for CASSLLGFGDTQYF.

The CDR3, as DNA: TGCAGTGCCAGAAGGGCACCCCCGGGCGAGCAGTACTTC. This codes for CSARRAPPGEQYF. The V call is TRBV20-1, the J call TRBJ2-7; no firm D call. Trimming took 6 bases from V and 6 from J, leaving 18 bases between them. Germline V gene sequence: CDR1 DFQATT, CDR2 SNEGSKA (reference sequence). This CDR3 comprises 13 residues.

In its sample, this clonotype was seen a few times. The CDR3 bases are TGCAGTGCTCCACGGACAGATCACACCGGGGAGCTGTTTTTT. It specifies CSAPRTDHTGELFF. This chain connects TRBV20-1 to TRBJ2-2; perhaps TRBD1 as D (6 bases). With 5 bases removed from V and 3 bases from J, the gap between germline ends came to 13 bases. The CDR3 is 14 amino acids. Germline CDR1 DFQATT, CDR2 SNEGSKA (reference sequence).

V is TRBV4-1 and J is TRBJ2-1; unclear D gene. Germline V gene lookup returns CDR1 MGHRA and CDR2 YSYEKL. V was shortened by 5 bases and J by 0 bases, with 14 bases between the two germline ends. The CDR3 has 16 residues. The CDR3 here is CASSSPQASSYNEQFF. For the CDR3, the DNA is TGCGCCAGCAGCTCCCCGCAGGCAAGCTCCTACAATGAGCAGTTCTTC.

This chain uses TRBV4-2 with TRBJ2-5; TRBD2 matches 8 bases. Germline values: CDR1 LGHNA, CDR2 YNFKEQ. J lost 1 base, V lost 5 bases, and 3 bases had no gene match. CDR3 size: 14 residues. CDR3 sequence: CASSEGLAQETQYF. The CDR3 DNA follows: TGTGCCAGCAGCGAAGGACTAGCCCAAGAGACCCAGTACTTC.

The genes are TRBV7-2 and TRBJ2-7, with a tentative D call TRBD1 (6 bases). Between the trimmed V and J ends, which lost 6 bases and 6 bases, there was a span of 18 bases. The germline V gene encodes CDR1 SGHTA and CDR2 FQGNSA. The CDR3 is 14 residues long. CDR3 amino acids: CASSLGQTLGEQYF. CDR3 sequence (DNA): TGTGCCAGCAGTCTTGGACAGACCCTGGGCGAGCAGTACTTC.

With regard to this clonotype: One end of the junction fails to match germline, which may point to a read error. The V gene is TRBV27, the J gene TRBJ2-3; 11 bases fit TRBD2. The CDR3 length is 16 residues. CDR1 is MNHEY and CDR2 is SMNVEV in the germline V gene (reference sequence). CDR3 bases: TGTACCAGCGGTAAACTAGCGGGGGCAAGCACAGATACGCAGTATTTT. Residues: CTSGKLAGASTDTQYF.

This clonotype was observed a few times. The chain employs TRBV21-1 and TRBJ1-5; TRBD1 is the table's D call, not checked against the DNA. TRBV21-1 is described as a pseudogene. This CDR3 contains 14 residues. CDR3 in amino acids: CASSPGRGFQPQHF. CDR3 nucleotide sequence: TGTGCCAGCAGCCCAGGTAGGGGCTTCCAGCCCCAGCATTTT.

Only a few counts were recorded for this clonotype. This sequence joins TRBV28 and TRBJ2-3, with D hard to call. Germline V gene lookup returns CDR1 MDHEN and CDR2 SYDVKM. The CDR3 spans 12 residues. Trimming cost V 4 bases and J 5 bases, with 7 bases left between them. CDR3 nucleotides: TGTGCCAGCAGTTCCCCGAGAGATACGCAGTATTTT. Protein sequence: CASSSPRDTQYF.

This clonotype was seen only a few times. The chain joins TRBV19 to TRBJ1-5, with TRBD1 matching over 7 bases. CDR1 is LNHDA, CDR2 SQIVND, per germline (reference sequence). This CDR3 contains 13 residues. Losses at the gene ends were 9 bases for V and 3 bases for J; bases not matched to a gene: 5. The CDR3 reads CASGQAFNQPQHF. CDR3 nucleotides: TGTGCCAGCGGACAGGCCTTCAATCAGCCCCAGCATTTT. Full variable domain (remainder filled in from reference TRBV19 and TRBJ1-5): DGGITQSPKYLFRKEGQNVTLSCEQNLNHDAMYWYRQDPGQGLRLIYYSQIVNDFQKGDIAEGYSVSREKKESFPLTVTSAQKNPTAFYLCASGQAFNQPQHFGDGTRLSIL.

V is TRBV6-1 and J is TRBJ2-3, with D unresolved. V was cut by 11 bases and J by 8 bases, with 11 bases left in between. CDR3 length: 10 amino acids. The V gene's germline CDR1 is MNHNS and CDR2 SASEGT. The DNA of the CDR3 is TGTGCCTCTAGGGAAGGTACGCAGTATTTT. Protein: CASREGTQYF.

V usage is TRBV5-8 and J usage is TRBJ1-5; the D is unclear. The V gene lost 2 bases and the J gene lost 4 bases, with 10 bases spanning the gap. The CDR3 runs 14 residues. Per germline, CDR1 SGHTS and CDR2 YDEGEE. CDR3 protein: CASSFMQGNQPQHF. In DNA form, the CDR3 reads TGTGCCAGCAGCTTTATGCAAGGGAATCAGCCCCAGCATTTT.

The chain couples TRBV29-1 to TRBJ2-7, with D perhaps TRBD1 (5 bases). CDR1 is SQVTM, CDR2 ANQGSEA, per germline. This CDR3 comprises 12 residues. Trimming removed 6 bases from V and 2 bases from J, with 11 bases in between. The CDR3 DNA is TGCAGCGTCCGGACATGGGCCTACGAGCAGTACTTC. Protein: CSVRTWAYEQYF.

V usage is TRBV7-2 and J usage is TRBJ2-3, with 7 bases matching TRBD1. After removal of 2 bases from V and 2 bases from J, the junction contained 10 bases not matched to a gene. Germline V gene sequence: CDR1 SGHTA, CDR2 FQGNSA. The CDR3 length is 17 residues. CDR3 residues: CASSLIYGTAITDTQYF. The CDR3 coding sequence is TGTGCCAGCAGCTTAATTTACGGGACAGCTATCACAGATACGCAGTATTTT. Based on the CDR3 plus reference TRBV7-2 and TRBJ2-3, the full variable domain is GAGVSQSPSNKVTEKGKDVELRCDPISGHTALYWYRQSLGQGLEFLIYFQGNSAPDKSGLPSDRFSAERTGGSVSTLTIQRTQQEDSAVYLCASSLIYGTAITDTQYFGPGTRLTVL.

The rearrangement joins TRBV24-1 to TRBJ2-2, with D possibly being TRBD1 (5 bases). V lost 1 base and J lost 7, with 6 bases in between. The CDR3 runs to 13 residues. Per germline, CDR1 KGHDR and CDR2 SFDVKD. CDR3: CATSDLRGGELFF. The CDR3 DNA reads TGTGCCACCAGTGATTTAAGGGGCGGGGAGCTGTTTTTT.

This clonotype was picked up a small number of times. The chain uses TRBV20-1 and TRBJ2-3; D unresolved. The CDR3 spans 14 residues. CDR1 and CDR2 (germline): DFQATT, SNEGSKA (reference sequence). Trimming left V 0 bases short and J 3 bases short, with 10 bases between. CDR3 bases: TGCAGTGCTAGAGATTTTGTCAATACAGATACGCAGTATTTT. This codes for CSARDFVNTDTQYF.

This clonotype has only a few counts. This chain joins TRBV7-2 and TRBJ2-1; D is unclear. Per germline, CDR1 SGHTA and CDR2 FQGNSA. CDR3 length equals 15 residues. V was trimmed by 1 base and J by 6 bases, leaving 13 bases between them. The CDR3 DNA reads TGTGCCAGCAGCTTAGGGACCACAAGTCTCAATGAGCAGTTCTTC. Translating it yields CASSLGTTSLNEQFF.

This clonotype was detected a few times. Here the CDR3 DNA reads TGTGCCACCAGTGACCCCCTGGGGAATGAGCAGTTCTTC. Translation gives CATSDPLGNEQFF. The rearrangement links TRBV24-1 to TRBJ2-1; D ambiguous. The CDR3 totals 13 residues. The germline V gene encodes CDR1 KGHDR and CDR2 SFDVKD. V gave up 4 bases and J gave up 7 bases, with 10 bases separating them.

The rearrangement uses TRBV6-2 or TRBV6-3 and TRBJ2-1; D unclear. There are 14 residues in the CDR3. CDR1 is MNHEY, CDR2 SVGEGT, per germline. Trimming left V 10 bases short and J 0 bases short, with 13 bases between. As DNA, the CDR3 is TGTGCCACCCAAGTGACCAGCTCCTACAATGAGCAGTTCTTC. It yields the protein CATQVTSSYNEQFF.

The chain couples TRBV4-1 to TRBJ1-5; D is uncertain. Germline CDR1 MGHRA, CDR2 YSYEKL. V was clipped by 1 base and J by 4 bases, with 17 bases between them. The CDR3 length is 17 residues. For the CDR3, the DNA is TGCGCCAGCAGCCAAGGGTCGGCAGGACGGGAAAATCAGCCCCAGCATTTT. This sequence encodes CASSQGSAGRENQPQHF.

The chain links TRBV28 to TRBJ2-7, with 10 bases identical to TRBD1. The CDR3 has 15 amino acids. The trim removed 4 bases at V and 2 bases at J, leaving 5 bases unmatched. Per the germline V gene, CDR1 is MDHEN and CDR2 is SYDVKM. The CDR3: CASSSPGQGPYEQYF. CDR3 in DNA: TGTGCCAGCAGTTCACCGGGACAGGGGCCCTACGAGCAGTACTTC. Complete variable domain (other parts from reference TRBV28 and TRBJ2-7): DVKVTQSSRYLVKRTGEKVFLECVQDMDHENMFWYRQDPGLGLRLIYFSYDVKMKEKGDIPEGYSVSREKKERFSLILESASTNQTSMYLCASSSPGQGPYEQYFGPGTRLTVT.